Below are 2 T cell receptor beta chains sequenced from a single sample in a study of OX40 agonist ivuxolimab in advanced cancers. The library was obtained by the immunoSEQ multiplex PCR assay. TCRdb's version of the immuneACCESS table is confined to in-frame rearrangements and falls short of the full clone set. An unresolved V gene accounts for under half of the shortfall where checked; the remainder is of unknown origin. For this sample there are 30,000 to 40,000 clones; more than 75% appear just once. Roughly 25% of the sample rests with the top ten. The material sequenced was CD4+ or CD8+ T cells sorted from blood, taken in a trial of the OX40 agonist ivuxolimab. All receptors derive from an adult with an advanced solid tumor such as melanoma, head and neck, liver or kidney cancer.

This rearrangement joins TRBV5-4 to TRBJ2-2, with D perhaps TRBD1 (5 bases). Between the trimmed V and J ends, which lost 4 bases and 0 bases, there was a span of 13 bases. Germline CDR1 and CDR2: SGHNT and YYREEE (reference sequence). The CDR3 is 16 amino acids. The CDR3 protein is CASSQRQPANTGELFF. The CDR3 DNA reads TGTGCCAGCAGCCAGCGACAGCCCGCGAACACCGGGGAGCTGTTTTTT.

This chain links TRBV4-2 with TRBJ1-2; 7 bases line up with TRBD1. V lost 4 bases, J lost 3 bases, and 14 bases stayed unmatched. The CDR3 runs 17 residues. Germline V gene data show CDR1 as LGHNA and CDR2 as YNFKEQ. The CDR3 region is CASSPYLDRPGDYGYTF. CDR3 bases: TGTGCCAGCAGCCCTTACTTGGACAGGCCCGGGGACTATGGCTACACCTTC.